Following are 20 T cell receptor beta chains from one sample sequenced in a study of T cells after yellow fever vaccination. Using its own MiXCR run on the 5' RACE reads, TCRdb lists one record per CDR3 protein. This table has about 340,000 distinct CDR3 sequences, 9.5% to 15% appearing once. The sample consisted of CD4+ T cells sorted from PBMCs, taken 15 days after the yellow fever booster vaccination. The receptors stem from a man between 18 and 29 years old who received the YFV17D yellow fever vaccine.

There are a few counts of this clonotype. The chain combines TRBV12-3 or TRBV12-4 with TRBJ1-5; 7 nucleotides align to TRBD1. The CDR3 spans 18 residues. The ends lost 5 bases at V and 0 bases at J; junction bases unmatched: 13. This CDR3 reads CASSIRTGQLFSNQPQHF. The CDR3 bases are TGTGCCAGCAGTATCCGGACAGGCCAACTATTTAGCAATCAGCCCCAGCATTTT.

This clonotype occurred a few times. The chain joins TRBV6-6 to TRBJ1-1; TRBD1 matches at 10 bases. V was pared by 6 bases and J by 4 bases, with 5 bases of the junction left unmatched. Per the germline V gene, CDR1 is MNHNY and CDR2 is SVGAGI (reference sequence). The CDR3 covers 14 residues. CDR3 in amino acids: CASRRDRGSTEAFF. CDR3 DNA sequence: TGTGCCAGCAGACGGGACAGGGGTAGCACTGAAGCTTTCTTT.

The V call is TRBV27, the J call TRBJ2-2, with 7 nucleotides matching TRBD1. The CDR3 sequence is 15 residues long. The V and J ends lost 4 bases and 5 bases, in that order; junction bases with no gene match: 7. Germline V gene data show CDR1 as MNHEY and CDR2 as SMNVEV (reference sequence). DNA of the CDR3: TGTGCCAGCAGTTCCAGACAGGGATGGACCGGGGAGCTGTTTTTT. It is translated as CASSSRQGWTGELFF.

This clonotype was seen only a few times. In DNA, the CDR3 is TGTGCCAGCAGTGAATACCGGGGCCAGAACACCGGGGAGCTGTTTTTT. Amino acids: CASSEYRGQNTGELFF. The chain carries TRBV25-1 and TRBJ2-2; D is perhaps TRBD1 or TRBD2 (5 bases each). The CDR3 totals 16 residues. Germline CDR1 is MGHDK and CDR2 is SYGVNS. Trimming removed 0 bases from V and 1 base from J, with 9 bases in between.

CDR3 in amino acids: CASSSDTGIQYF. CDR3 coding DNA: TGTGCCAGCAGCTCCGACACAGGCATTCAGTACTTC. The chain is built from TRBV7-2 and TRBJ2-4; TRBD1 might be the D (5 bases). CDR1 is SGHTA, CDR2 FQGNSA, per germline. This CDR3 is 12 amino acids long. V was clipped by 4 bases and J by 9 bases, with 10 bases between them.

At least ten counts were recorded for this clonotype. V gene TRBV7-9 combines with J gene TRBJ2-5; D call uncertain. Germline-derived CDR1 and CDR2 are SEHNR and FQNEAQ (reference sequence). V was shortened by 3 bases and J by 1 base, with 6 bases between the two germline ends. CDR3 length: 13 amino acids. DNA for the CDR3: TGTGCCAGCAGCTTTAATCCCCAAGAGACCCAGTACTTC. Encoded protein: CASSFNPQETQYF.

This clonotype was counted between two and nine times. The CDR3 region has the DNA TGTGCCAGCAGCCAAGATCGGGGGGGAAAACTGTTTTTT. Translating it yields CASSQDRGGKLFF. The chain uses TRBV3-1 and TRBJ1-4; a possible D gene is TRBD1 (5 bases). CDR1 is LGHDT and CDR2 is YNNKEL in the germline V gene (reference sequence). There are 13 residues in the CDR3. V was shortened by 0 bases and J by 10 bases, with 9 bases between the two germline ends.

The rearrangement uses TRBV28 and TRBJ2-7; D is perhaps TRBD1 (6 bases). The CDR3 loop spans 14 amino acids. The V gene lost 5 bases and the J gene lost 0 bases, with 11 bases spanning the gap. Looked up from germline, CDR1 is MDHEN and CDR2 is SYDVKM. The CDR3 bases are TGTGCCAGCAGTAACGGACAGAGCTCCTACGAGCAGTACGTC. Its protein is CASSNGQSSYEQYV.

In this sample, this clonotype turned up a few times. The chain couples TRBV10-3 to TRBJ1-5, with D perhaps matching TRBD1 (6 bases). This CDR3 spans 15 amino acids. CDR1 and CDR2 from the germline V gene are ENHRY and SYGVKD. V lost 0 bases and J 3 bases, leaving 9 bases between the germline ends. CDR3 sequence reads: CAISESGTHNQPQHF. The CDR3 region has the DNA TGTGCCATCAGTGAGTCGGGGACACACAATCAGCCCCAGCATTTT.

A few counts support this clonotype. The junction shows a germline mismatch at one end, possibly a read error. The chain has TRBV7-9 and TRBJ1-1, with a weak D call TRBD1 (5 bases). The CDR3 totals 11 residues. Per germline, CDR1 SEHNR and CDR2 FQNEAQ (reference sequence). The CDR3 is CASSPGGDPGF. CDR3 in DNA: TGTGCCAGCAGCCCGGGGGGTGATCCTGGGTTT.

This chain links TRBV7-3 with TRBJ1-2; D is undetermined. Trimming took 2 bases from V and 6 from J, leaving 1 base between them. From germline, CDR1 is SGHTA and CDR2 FQGTGA. This CDR3 is 10 amino acids long. CDR3 in DNA: TGTGCCAGCAGCTTAGATGGCTACACCTTC. It is translated as CASSLDGYTF.

V is TRBV12-3 or TRBV12-4 and J is TRBJ1-1, with D perhaps matching TRBD1 (5 bases). Trimming pared 7 bases from V and 4 bases from J, leaving 16 bases between. This CDR3 has 14 residues. The CDR3 DNA sequence: TGTGCCAGCAACCAAAGAGGGGCAAGCACTGAAGCTTTCTTT. Residues: CASNQRGASTEAFF.

This sequence joins TRBV7-2 and TRBJ1-6; 9 bases line up with TRBD1. The trim removed 4 bases at V and 10 bases at J, leaving 8 bases unmatched. Germline assignment: CDR1 SGHTA and CDR2 FQGNSA. The CDR3 loop spans 15 amino acids. In nucleotides, the CDR3 is TGTGCCAGCAGCTCAGGGACAGGGCAGGGCTCACCCCTCCACTTT. Translation gives CASSSGTGQGSPLHF.

The CDR3, as DNA: TGTGCCAGCAGTTTTGGAGCGGCCTTCCTTGGAAAACTGTTTTTT. Translation gives CASSFGAAFLGKLFF. The rearrangement links TRBV28 to TRBJ1-4; unclear D gene. The germline V gene encodes CDR1 MDHEN and CDR2 SYDVKM. The ends were cut back, 3 bases at V and 10 bases at J, with 18 bases in the middle. The CDR3 covers 15 residues.

The chain employs TRBV3-1 and TRBJ1-1; D remains unclear. The CDR3 is 15 residues long. V shed 3 bases and J shed 4 bases, with 15 bases lying between them. Germline CDR1 is LGHDT and CDR2 is YNNKEL (reference sequence). CDR3 DNA sequence: TGTGCCAGCAGCCAGGAAGCCCGGGGAAGCACTGAAGCTTTCTTT. Translated: CASSQEARGSTEAFF.

This clonotype was seen a few times. CDR3 nucleotides: TGTGCCAGCAGCTTGACCGCGGATACGCAGTATTTT. Protein: CASSLTADTQYF. The chain carries TRBV7-2 and TRBJ2-3, with no clear D. The V gene lost 3 bases and the J gene lost 6 bases, with 7 bases spanning the gap. This CDR3 has 12 amino acids. Germline CDR1 and CDR2: SGHTA and FQGNSA. Full variable domain (outside the CDR3, taken from reference TRBV7-2 and TRBJ2-3): GAGVSQSPSNKVTEKGKDVELRCDPISGHTALYWYRQSLGQGLEFLIYFQGNSAPDKSGLPSDRFSAERTGGSVSTLTIQRTQQEDSAVYLCASSLTADTQYFGPGTRLTVL.

The chain couples TRBV19 to TRBJ1-2, with TRBD1 matching 10 bases. CDR1 and CDR2 from the germline V gene are LNHDA and SQIVND (reference sequence). V lost 4 bases, J lost 8 bases, and 10 bases stayed unmatched. The CDR3 length is 15 residues. As DNA, the CDR3 is TGTGCCAGTAGTACTCCGCCGGGACAGGGGTTCGGCTACACCTTC. Amino acids: CASSTPPGQGFGYTF.

In this sample, this clonotype turned up many times. This chain connects TRBV12-3 or TRBV12-4 to TRBJ2-7; weak D call: TRBD2 (6 bases). The CDR3 length is 14 residues. Trimming took 6 bases from V and 4 from J, leaving 16 bases between them. CDR3 in amino acids: CASSGTVGTYEQYF. The CDR3 DNA is TGTGCCAGCAGCGGGACTGTCGGTACTTACGAGCAGTACTTC.

This sequence joins TRBV5-1 and TRBJ2-2; 7 nucleotides align to TRBD2. The CDR3 contains 15 residues. Germline values: CDR1 SGHRS, CDR2 YFSETQ. V dropped 5 bases and J dropped 5; count of bases not matched to a gene: 9. The CDR3 coding sequence is TGCGCCAGCAGTGAAACGGCGGGGGAAACCGGGGAGCTGTTTTTT. It codes for CASSETAGETGELFF.

The rearrangement links TRBV24-1 to TRBJ2-1, with 8 bases lining up with TRBD2. V trimming: 3 bases; J trimming: 5 bases; junction bases outside the gene matches: 14. CDR3 length equals 18 residues. In germline, CDR1 is KGHDR, CDR2 SFDVKD. In DNA, the CDR3 is TGTGCCACCAGTGATGTCCGGACCGGGGGGGGGCGACACAATGAGCAGTTCTTC. Translation: CATSDVRTGGGRHNEQFF.